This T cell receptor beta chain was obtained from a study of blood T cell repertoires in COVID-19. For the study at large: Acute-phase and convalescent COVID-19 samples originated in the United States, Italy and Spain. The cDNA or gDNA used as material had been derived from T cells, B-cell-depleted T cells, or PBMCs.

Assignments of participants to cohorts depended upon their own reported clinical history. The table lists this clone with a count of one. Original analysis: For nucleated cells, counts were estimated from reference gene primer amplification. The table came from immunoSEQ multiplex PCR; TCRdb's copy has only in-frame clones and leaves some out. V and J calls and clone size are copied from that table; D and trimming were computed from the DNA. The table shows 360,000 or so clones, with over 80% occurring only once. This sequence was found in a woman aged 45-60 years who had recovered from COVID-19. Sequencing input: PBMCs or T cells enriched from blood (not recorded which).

CDR3 amino acids: CASSHRPGEYEQYF. The CDR3 bases are TGTGCCAGCAGCCACCGACCGGGGGAGTACGAGCAGTACTTC. The V gene is TRBV6-5, the J gene TRBJ2-7, with D possibly matching TRBD2 (6 bases). Trimming stripped 6 bases from V and 4 bases from J, with 16 bases between. The V gene's germline CDR1 is MNHEY and CDR2 SVGAGI. This CDR3 comprises 14 residues.